This TCR beta chain was profiled in a study of blood T cells in healthy people across ages. A second PCR of about 7 to 12 cycles used a sample-barcoded 5' primer and a J-beta primer mix. Individual samples furnished no less than 2.5 million CDR3-containing paired-end reads apiece. TCRdb re-called the 5' RACE reads with MiXCR, one entry per CDR3 protein. The table has about 580,000 distinct CDR3 sequences, about 45% seen once. The count of this clonotype is one. What it binds is unknown. Each donor supplied about 9.6 milliliters of peripheral blood. Broader study findings: With unsorted PBMCs, a conclusive comparison of naive versus antigen-experienced cells was not possible.

The clonotype originates from a man older than 75 in good health. The sample was blood.

Written as DNA, the CDR3 is TGTGCCAGCAGACCCCTAAAGGGCGATGCGTTTGGGGCGGCTCCTTACAATGAGCAGTTCTTC. Amino acids: CASRPLKGDAFGAAPYNEQFF. The rearrangement links TRBV6-1 to TRBJ2-1; perhaps TRBD1 as D (5 bases). Germline CDR1 reads MNHNS; CDR2 reads SASEGT. Trimming took 6 bases from V and 4 from J, leaving 34 bases between them. The CDR3 sequence is 21 residues long.